This TCR beta chain was recovered during a study of shared T cell receptors in the human thymus. This table comes from immunoSEQ multiplex PCR, and its TCRdb copy is limited to in-frame clones, with some not included. The table has approximately 730,000 clones, approximately 83% seen once. This CDR3 contains 16 residues. CDR1 is SGHAT and CDR2 is FQNNGV in the germline V gene. V shed 0 bases and J shed 0 bases, with 11 bases lying between them. These data were also reused for a study on human thymus T cells. That paper notes: The people who donated were healthy Finnish babies having corrective surgery for congenital heart defects. Thymus specimens were resections from corrective heart surgery. Thymic and blood repertoires appeared to show biased V and J gene usage.

The receptor was derived from a girl younger than two with a congenital heart defect. Input material: thymocytes. The rearrangement joins TRBV11-2 to TRBJ1-1, with D uncertain. In nucleotides, the CDR3 is TGTGCCAGCAGCTTAGATCACCCGGGGTTGAACACTGAAGCTTTCTTT. This encodes CASSLDHPGLNTEAFF.